This T cell receptor (beta chain) was retrieved from a study of CD8 T cells in Susac syndrome. The RNA, about 0.5 to 1 ug, was put through reverse transcription using random hexamers. The amplification used immunoSEQ multiplex PCR on TCR beta CDR3; it spanned 54 Vbeta and 13 Jbeta. TCRdb ran MiXCR on the immunoSEQ multiplex PCR reads and lists one entry per CDR3 protein. The table lists about 430,000 distinct CDR3 sequences, roughly 85% of them singletons. This clonotype is a singleton in its sample. From blood CD8+ and CD4+ T cells, the TCR beta chain was sequenced. Control patients had untreated stable or active relapsing-remitting multiple sclerosis by revised McDonald criteria. TEMRA cells underwent FACS enrichment and CD8+ and CD4+ T cells underwent negative isolation. This TCR was recovered from a human donor with multiple sclerosis. The sequenced material came from CD8+ T cells from PBMCs.

The CDR3 spells CASREVGPPNEQFF. The CDR3 nucleotides are TGCGCCAGCAGGGAAGTGGGACCGCCGAATGAGCAGTTCTTC. V and J are TRBV5-1 and TRBJ2-1; D may match TRBD1 or TRBD2 (5 bases each). Germline CDR1 SGHRS, CDR2 YFSETQ. Trimming removed 5 bases at V and 7 bases at J, with 16 bases between. This CDR3 has 14 residues.